The next 8 T cell receptor beta chains were all read from a single sample in a study of blood T cell repertoires in COVID-19. Using immunoSEQ multiplex PCR, the repertoire was profiled, and TCRdb retains in-frame clones only, with some absent. The sample has approximately 150,000 clones; around 81% are singletons. Sequenced sample: peripheral blood. These receptors were taken from a man aged 55 to 70 with active or convalescent COVID-19.

The gene calls are TRBV5-1 and TRBJ1-1; D remains ambiguous. CDR1 SGHRS and CDR2 YFSETQ come from the germline V gene. V gave up 0 bases and J gave up 5 bases, with 11 bases separating them. The CDR3 has 14 residues. CDR3 nucleotide sequence: TGCGCCAGCAGCTTGGGGGCAGGCTGGACTGAAGCTTTCTTT. Its protein product is CASSLGAGWTEAFF.

The chain is built from TRBV6-6 and TRBJ2-3; 8 nucleotides line up with TRBD2. CDR1 MNHNY and CDR2 SVGAGI come from the germline V gene (reference sequence). The CDR3 runs 15 residues. The trim removed 2 bases at V and 2 bases at J, leaving 3 bases unmatched. CDR3 protein: CASSYAGGPTDTQYF. The CDR3 DNA sequence: TGTGCCAGCAGTTACGCGGGGGGACCCACAGATACGCAGTATTTT.

The J gene is TRBJ2-3, the V gene TRBV29-1, with TRBD1 matching over 10 bases. Germline V gene data show CDR1 as SQVTM and CDR2 as ANQGSEA. V shed 3 bases, J shed 2 bases, and the junction held 2 bases outside the gene matches. The CDR3 has 14 residues. In DNA, the CDR3 is TGCAGCGTTGAGACAGGGGGCGTCACAGATACGCAGTATTTT. This encodes CSVETGGVTDTQYF.

This clone was observed once. The chain links TRBV1 to TRBJ2-2; the tabulated D call, TRBD2, remains unverified against the DNA. TRBV1 is an annotated pseudogene. The CDR3 spans 18 residues. The CDR3 DNA reads TGCACCAGCAGCCAGGGGCTAGCGGGAGGAGCGATATCCCGGGAGCTGTTTTTT. It is translated as CTSSQGLAGGAISRELFF.

In regard to this clone: Different DNA sequences within this sample yield the same CDR3. This chain connects TRBV5-1 to TRBJ1-5; TRBD1 matches at 8 bases. The germline CDR1 and CDR2 sequences are SGHRS and YFSETQ. The CDR3 contains 15 residues. Losses at the gene ends were 4 bases for V and 2 bases for J; bases not matched to a gene: 5. The CDR3 sequence is CASSPGQGGNQPQHF. CDR3 nucleotides: TGCGCCAGCAGCCCTGGACAGGGCGGCAATCAGCCCCAGCATTTT.

The chain carries TRBV5-1 and TRBJ1-1, with 7 nucleotides matching TRBD1. This CDR3 is 15 amino acids long. The germline CDR1 and CDR2 sequences are SGHRS and YFSETQ. Trimming took 4 bases from V and 1 from J; bases not matched to a gene: 7. CDR3 sequence reads: CASSMTGNGNTEAFF. CDR3 sequence (DNA): TGCGCCAGCAGCATGACAGGGAATGGGAACACTGAAGCTTTCTTT.

The V gene is TRBV7-9, the J gene TRBJ2-5; TRBD2 agrees at 14 bases. Germline V gives CDR1 SEHNR, CDR2 FQNEAQ (reference sequence). J gave up 4 bases and V 5 bases, and 6 bases lay outside the gene matches. The CDR3 totals 16 residues. CDR3 sequence: CASSPPGLAGAETQYF. The CDR3 bases are TGTGCCAGCAGCCCACCGGGACTAGCGGGAGCAGAGACCCAGTACTTC.

The genes are TRBV5-1 and TRBJ1-1; tentative D call: TRBD1 (5 bases). This CDR3 region has 15 residues. Trimming cost V 1 base and J 0 bases, with 10 bases left between them. Germline values: CDR1 SGHRS, CDR2 YFSETQ. CDR3 nucleotide sequence: TGCGCCAGCAGCTTGTTACAGGCCATGAACACTGAAGCTTTCTTT. This encodes CASSLLQAMNTEAFF.